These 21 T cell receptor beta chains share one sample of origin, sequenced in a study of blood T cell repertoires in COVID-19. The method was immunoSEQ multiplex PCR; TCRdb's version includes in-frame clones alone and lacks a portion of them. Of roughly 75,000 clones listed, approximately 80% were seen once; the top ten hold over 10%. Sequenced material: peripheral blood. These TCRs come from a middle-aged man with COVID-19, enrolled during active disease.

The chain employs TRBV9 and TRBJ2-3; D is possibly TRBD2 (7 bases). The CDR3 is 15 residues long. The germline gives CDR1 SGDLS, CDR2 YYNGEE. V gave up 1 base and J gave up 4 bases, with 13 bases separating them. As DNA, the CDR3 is TGTGCCAGCAGCGTAAAAGGGGGGGTGGCAGATACGCAGTATTTT. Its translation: CASSVKGGVADTQYF.

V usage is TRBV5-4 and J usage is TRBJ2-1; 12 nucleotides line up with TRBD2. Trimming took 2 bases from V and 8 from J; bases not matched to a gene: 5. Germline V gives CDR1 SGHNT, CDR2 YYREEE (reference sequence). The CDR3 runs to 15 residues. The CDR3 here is CASSFLAGGRYEQFF. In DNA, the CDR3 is TGTGCCAGCAGCTTCCTAGCGGGAGGGCGATATGAGCAGTTCTTC.

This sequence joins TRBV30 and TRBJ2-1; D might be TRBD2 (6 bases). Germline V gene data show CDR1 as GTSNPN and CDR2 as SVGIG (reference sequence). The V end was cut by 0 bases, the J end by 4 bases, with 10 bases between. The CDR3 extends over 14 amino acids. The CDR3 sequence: CAWSVRGIYNEQFF. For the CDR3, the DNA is TGTGCCTGGAGTGTACGCGGGATATACAATGAGCAGTTCTTC.

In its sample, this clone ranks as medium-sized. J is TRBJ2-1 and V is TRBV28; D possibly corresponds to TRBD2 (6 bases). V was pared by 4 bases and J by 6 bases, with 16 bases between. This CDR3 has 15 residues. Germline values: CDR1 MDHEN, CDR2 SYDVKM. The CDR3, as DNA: TGTGCCAGCAGTTCACTAGCAGTAGAAGGCAATGAGCAGTTCTTC. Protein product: CASSSLAVEGNEQFF. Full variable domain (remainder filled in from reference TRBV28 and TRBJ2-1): DVKVTQSSRYLVKRTGEKVFLECVQDMDHENMFWYRQDPGLGLRLIYFSYDVKMKEKGDIPEGYSVSREKKERFSLILESASTNQTSMYLCASSSLAVEGNEQFFGPGTRLTVL.

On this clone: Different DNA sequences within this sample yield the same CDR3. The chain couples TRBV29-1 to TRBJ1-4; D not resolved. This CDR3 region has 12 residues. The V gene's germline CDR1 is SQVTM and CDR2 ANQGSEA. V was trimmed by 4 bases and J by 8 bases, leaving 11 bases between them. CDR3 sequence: CSVGRVGEKLFF. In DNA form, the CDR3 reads TGCAGCGTTGGGAGGGTAGGGGAAAAACTGTTTTTT.

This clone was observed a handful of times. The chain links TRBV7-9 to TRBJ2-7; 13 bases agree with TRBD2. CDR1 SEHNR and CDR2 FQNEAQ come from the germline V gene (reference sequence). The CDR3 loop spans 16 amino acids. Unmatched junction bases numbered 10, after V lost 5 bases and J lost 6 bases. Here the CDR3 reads CASSPPGLAGVGEQYF. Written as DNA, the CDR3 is TGTGCCAGCAGCCCACCAGGACTAGCGGGAGTAGGCGAGCAGTACTTC.

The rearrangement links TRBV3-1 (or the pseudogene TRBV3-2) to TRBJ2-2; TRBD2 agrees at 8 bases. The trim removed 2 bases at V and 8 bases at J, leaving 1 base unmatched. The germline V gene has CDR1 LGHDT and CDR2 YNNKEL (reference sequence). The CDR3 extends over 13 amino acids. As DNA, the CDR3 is TGTGCCAGCAGCCAATCGGGAGGGGGGGAGCTGTTTTTT. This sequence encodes CASSQSGGGELFF.

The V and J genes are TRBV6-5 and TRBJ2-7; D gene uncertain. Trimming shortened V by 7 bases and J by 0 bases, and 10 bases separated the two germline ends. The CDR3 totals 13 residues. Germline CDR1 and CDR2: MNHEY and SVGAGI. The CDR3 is CASNQAFSYEQYF. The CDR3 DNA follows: TGTGCCAGCAATCAGGCGTTCTCCTACGAGCAGTACTTC.

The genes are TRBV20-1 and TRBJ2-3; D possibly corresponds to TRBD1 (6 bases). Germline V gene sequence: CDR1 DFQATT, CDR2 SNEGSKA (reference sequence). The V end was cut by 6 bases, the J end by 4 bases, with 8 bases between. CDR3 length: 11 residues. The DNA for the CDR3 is TGCAGTGCAGGGGGATCAGATACGCAGTATTTT. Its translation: CSAGGSDTQYF.

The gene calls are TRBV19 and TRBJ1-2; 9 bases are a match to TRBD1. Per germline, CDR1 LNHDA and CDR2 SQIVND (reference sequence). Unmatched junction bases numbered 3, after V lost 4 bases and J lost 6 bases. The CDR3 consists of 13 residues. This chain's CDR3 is CASSTRTGDGYTF. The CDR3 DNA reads TGTGCCAGTAGTACCCGGACAGGGGATGGCTACACCTTC.

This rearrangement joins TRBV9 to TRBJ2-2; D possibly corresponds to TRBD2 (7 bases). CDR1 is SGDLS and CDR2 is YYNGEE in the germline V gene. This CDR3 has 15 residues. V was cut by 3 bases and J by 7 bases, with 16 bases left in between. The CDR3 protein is CASSAGGGGGGELFF. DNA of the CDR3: TGTGCCAGCAGCGCGGGGGGCGGAGGTGGCGGGGAGCTGTTTTTT. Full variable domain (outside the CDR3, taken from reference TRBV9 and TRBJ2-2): DSGVTQTPKHLITATGQRVTLRCSPRSGDLSVYWYQQSLDQGLQFLIQYYNGEERAKGNILERFSAQQFPDLHSELNLSSLELGDSALYFCASSAGGGGGGELFFGEGSRLTVL.

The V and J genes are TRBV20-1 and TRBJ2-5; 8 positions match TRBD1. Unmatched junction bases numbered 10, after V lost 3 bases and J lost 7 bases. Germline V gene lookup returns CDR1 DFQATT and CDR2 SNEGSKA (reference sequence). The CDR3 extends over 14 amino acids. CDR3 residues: CSASPGQGPGTQYF. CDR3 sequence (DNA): TGCAGTGCTAGTCCCGGACAGGGTCCCGGGACCCAGTACTTC.

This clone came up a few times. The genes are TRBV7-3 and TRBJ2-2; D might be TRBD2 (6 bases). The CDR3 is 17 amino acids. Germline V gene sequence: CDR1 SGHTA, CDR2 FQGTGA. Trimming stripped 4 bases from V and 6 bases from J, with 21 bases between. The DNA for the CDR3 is TGTGCCAGCAGCTCCCGCGGGGCTACCGACAGATCCGGGGAGCTGTTTTTT. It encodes CASSSRGATDRSGELFF.

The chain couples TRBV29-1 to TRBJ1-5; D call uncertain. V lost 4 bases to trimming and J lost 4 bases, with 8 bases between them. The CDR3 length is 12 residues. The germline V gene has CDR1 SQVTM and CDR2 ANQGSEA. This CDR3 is CSVGGTNQPQHF. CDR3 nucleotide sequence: TGCAGCGTTGGAGGAACTAATCAGCCCCAGCATTTT.

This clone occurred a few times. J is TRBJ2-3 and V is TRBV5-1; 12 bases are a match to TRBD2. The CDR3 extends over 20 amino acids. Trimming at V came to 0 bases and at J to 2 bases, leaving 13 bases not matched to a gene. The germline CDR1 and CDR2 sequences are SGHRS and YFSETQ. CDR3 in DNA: TGCGCCAGCAGCTTGGGGGCAGGACTAGCGGGACCCGGGCCCACAGATACGCAGTATTTT. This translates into CASSLGAGLAGPGPTDTQYF.

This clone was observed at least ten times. The CDR3 sequence: CASSLSGHNSPLHF. The CDR3 nucleotides read TGTGCCAGCAGTTTAAGCGGTCATAATTCACCCCTCCACTTT. The chain employs TRBV27 and TRBJ1-6; D is ambiguous. V was clipped by 2 bases and J by 5 bases, with 7 bases between them. This CDR3 has 14 residues. CDR1 MNHEY and CDR2 SMNVEV come from the germline V gene (reference sequence).

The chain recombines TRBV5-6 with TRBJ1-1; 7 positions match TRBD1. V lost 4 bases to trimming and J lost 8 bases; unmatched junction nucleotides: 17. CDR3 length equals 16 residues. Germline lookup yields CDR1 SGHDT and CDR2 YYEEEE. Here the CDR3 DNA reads TGTGCCAGCAGCCGTTTTGAAAGACAGGGCACTGGCGAAGCTTTCTTT. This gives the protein CASSRFERQGTGEAFF. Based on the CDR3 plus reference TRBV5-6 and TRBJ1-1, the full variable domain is DAGVTQSPTHLIKTRGQQVTLRCSPKSGHDTVSWYQQALGQGPQFIFQYYEEEERQRGNFPDRFSGHQFPNYSSELNVNALLLGDSALYLCASSRFERQGTGEAFFGQGTRLTVV.

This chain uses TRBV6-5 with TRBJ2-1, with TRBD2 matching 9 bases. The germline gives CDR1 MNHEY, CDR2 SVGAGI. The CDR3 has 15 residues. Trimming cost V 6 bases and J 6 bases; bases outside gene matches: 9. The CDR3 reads CASRIAGAGSNEQFF. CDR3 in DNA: TGTGCCAGCAGAATAGCGGGAGCCGGGTCCAATGAGCAGTTCTTC.

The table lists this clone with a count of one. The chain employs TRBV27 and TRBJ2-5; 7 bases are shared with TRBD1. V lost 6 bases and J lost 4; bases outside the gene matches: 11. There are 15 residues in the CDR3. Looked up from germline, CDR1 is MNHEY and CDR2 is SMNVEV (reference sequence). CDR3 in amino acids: CASRVTGLRGETQYF. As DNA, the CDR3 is TGTGCCAGCAGGGTGACAGGGCTAAGGGGAGAGACCCAGTACTTC.

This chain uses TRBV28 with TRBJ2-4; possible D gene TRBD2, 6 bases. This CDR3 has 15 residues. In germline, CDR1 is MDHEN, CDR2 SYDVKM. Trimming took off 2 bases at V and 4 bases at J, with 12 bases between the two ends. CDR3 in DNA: TGTGCCAGCAGTTTAACGGGGGTAAGAAAAAACATTCAGTACTTC. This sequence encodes CASSLTGVRKNIQYF.

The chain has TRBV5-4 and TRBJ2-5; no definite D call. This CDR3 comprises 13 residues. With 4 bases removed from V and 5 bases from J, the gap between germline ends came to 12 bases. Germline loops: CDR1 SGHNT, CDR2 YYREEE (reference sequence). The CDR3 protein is CASSPEVLETQYF. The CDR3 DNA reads TGTGCCAGCAGCCCCGAGGTTTTGGAGACCCAGTACTTC.